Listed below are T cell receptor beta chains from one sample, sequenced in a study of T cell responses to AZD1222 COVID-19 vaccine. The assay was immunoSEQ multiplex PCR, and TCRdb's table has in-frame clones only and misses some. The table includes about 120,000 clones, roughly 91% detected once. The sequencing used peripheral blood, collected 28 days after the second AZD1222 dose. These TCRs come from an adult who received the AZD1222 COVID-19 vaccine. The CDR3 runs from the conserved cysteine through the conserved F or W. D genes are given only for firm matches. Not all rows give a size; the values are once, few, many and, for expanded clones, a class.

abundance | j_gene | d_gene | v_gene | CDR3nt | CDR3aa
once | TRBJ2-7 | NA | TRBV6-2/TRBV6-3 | TGTGCCAGCACCCCCGCCACGGACCTCTACGAGCAGTACTTC | CASTPATDLYEQYF
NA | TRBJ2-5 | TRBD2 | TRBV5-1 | TGCGCCAGCAGCTCTACTGGACTAGCGGGAGGGATGGAGACCCAGTACTTC | CASSSTGLAGGMETQYF
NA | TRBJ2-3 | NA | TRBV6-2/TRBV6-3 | TGTGCCAGCAGTTACGAGGCCCACGGGATTACGCAGTATTTT | CASSYEAHGITQYF
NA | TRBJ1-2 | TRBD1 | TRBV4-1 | TGCGCCAGCAGCCAACAACACGAGACAGGGGCTCGGGGCTACACCTTC | CASSQQHETGARGYTF
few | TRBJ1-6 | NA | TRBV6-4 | TGTGCCAGCAGTGACCCGACTGCGGGTTCACCCCTCCACTTT | CASSDPTAGSPLHF
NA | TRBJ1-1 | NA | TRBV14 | TGTGCCAGCAGCGTTCTAGCAGTGGGCACTGAAGCTTTCTTT | CASSVLAVGTEAFF
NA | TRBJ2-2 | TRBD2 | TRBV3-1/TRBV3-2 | TGTGCCAGCAGACCTACCCGAGGGAGGGCCGGGGAGCTGTTTTTT | CASRPTRGRAGELFF
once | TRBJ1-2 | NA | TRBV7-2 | TGTGCCAGCAGCTTAGAGCTGAAAATCGTCGGCTATGGCTACACCTTC | CASSLELKIVGYGYTF
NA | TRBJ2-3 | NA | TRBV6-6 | TGTGCCAGCACCAAGGGAGTAAACGGAGATACGCAGTATTTT | CASTKGVNGDTQYF
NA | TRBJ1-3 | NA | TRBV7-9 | TGTGCCAGCTCTATTCAGGGTGCTGGAAACACCATATATTTT | CASSIQGAGNTIYF
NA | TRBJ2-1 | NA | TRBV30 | TGTGCCTGGGCTTACAATGAGCAGTTCTTC | CAWAYNEQFF
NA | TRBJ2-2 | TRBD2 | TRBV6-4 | TGTGCCAGCAGTGACGGGTACGGGAGGGACACCGGGGAGCTGTTTTTT | CASSDGYGRDTGELFF
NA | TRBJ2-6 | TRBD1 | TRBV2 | TGTGCCAGCAGAGACAGGGGTAGGTCTGGGGCCAACGTCCTGACTTTC | CASRDRGRSGANVLTF
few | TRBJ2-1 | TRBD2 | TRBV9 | TGTGCCAGCAGCGTAGGAGGGGGAGGGACTAGCGGGAAGAGATTAGTGGGTTACAATGAGCAGTTCTTC | CASSVGGGGTSGKRLVGYNEQFF
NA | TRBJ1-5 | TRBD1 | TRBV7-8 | TGTGCCAGCAGCTTCTCAGACAGGGGTGGGCAGCCCCAGCATTTT | CASSFSDRGGQPQHF
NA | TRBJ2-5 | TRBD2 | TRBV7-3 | TGTGCCAGCAGCTTTTCCGGGACTAGCGGAGAGACCCAGTACTTC | CASSFSGTSGETQYF
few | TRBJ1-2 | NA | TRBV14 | TGTGCCAGCAGCCAAGATCGTTTCGGCTACACCTTC | CASSQDRFGYTF
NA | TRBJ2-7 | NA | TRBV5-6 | TGTGCCAGCAGCTTGGGTGGCGGCACCTACGAGCAGTACTTC | CASSLGGGTYEQYF
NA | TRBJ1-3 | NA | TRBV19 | TGTGCCAGTAGTCGGGACGGGTTCTCTGGAAACACCATATATTTT | CASSRDGFSGNTIYF
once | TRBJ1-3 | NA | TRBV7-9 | TGTGCCAGCAGCTTAATGGACAGCTCTGGAAACACCATATATTTT | CASSLMDSSGNTIYF
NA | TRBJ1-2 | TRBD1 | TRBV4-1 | TGCGCCAGCAGCCCCGGGACAGGGAAGGTCTACTATGGCTACACCTTC | CASSPGTGKVYYGYTF
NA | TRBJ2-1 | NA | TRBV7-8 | TGTGCCAGCAGCTCCCGGACCAGCTACAATGAGCAGTTCTTC | CASSSRTSYNEQFF
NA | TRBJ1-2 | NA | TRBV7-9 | TGTGCCAGCAACGGGGACGGTAACTATGGCTACACCTTC | CASNGDGNYGYTF